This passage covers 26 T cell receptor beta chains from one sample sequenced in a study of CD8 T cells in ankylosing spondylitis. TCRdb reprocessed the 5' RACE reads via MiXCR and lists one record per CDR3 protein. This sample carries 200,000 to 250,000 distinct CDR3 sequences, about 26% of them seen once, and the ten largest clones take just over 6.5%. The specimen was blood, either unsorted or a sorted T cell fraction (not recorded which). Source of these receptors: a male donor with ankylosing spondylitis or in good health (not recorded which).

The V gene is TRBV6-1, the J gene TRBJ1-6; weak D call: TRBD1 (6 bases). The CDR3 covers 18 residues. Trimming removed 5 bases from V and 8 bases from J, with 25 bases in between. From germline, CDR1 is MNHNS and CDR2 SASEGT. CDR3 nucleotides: TGTGCCAGCAGTAACGCAGGGGTGGGGTTTTATTCGGATTCACCCCTCCACTTT. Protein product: CASSNAGVGFYSDSPLHF.

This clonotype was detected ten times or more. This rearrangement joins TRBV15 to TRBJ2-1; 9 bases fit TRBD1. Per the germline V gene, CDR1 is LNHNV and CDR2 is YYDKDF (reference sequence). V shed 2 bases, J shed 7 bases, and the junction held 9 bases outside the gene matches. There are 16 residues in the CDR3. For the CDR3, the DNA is TGTGCCACCAGCAGAAAACAGGGGGCCATCGGGAATGAGCAGTTCTTC. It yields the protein CATSRKQGAIGNEQFF.

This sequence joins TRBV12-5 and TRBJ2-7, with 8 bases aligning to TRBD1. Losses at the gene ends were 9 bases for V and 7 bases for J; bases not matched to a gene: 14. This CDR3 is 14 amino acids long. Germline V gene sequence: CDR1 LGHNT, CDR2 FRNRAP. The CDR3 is CASGMGQGAREQYF. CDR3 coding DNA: TGTGCTAGCGGCATGGGGCAGGGGGCGAGGGAGCAGTACTTC. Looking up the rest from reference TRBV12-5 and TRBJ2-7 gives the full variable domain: DARVTQTPRHKVTEMGQEVTMRCQPILGHNTVFWYRQTMMQGLELLAYFRNRAPLDDSGMPKDRFSAEMPDATLATLKIQPSEPRDSAVYFCASGMGQGAREQYFGPGTRLTVT.

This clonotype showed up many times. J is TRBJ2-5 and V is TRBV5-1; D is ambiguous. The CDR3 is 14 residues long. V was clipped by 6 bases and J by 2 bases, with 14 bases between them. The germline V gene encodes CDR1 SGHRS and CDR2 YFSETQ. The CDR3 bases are TGCGCCAGCACGACGGGCCAGCTGCAAGAGACCCAGTACTTC. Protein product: CASTTGQLQETQYF.

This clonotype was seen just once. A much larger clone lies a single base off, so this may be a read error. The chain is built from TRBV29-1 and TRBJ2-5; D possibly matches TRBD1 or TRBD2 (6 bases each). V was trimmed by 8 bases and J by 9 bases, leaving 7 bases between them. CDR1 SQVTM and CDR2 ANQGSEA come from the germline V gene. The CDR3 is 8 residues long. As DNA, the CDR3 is TGCAGCAGGGGGGCCCAGTACTTC. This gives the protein CSRGAQYF.

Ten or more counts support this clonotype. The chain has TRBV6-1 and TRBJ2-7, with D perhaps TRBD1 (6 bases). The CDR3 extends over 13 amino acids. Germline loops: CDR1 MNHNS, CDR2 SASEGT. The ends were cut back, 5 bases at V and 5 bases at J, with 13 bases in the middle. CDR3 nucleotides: TGTGCCAGCAGTAGGGGACATCCCAACGAGCAGTACTTC. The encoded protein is CASSRGHPNEQYF.

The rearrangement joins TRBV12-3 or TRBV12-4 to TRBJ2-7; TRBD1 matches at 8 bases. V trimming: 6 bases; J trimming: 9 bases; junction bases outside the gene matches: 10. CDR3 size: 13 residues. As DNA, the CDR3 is TGTGCCAGCAGCGCCGGGACAGGAAGGCGGCAGTACTTC. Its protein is CASSAGTGRRQYF.

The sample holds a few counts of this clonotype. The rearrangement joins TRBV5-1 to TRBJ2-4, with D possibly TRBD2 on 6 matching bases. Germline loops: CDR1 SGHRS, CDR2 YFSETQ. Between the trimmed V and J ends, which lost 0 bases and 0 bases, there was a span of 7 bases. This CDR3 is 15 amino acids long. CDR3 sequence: CASSLEGLAKNIQYF. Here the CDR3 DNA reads TGCGCCAGCAGCTTGGAGGGACTAGCCAAAAACATTCAGTACTTC.

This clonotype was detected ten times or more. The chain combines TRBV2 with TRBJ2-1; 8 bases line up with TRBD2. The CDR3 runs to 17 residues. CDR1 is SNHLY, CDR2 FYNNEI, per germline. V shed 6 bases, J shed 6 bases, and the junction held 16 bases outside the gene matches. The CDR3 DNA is TGTGCCAGCAGCGTGGGTGAGCGGGAGATAGTCCTCAATGAGCAGTTCTTC. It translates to CASSVGEREIVLNEQFF.

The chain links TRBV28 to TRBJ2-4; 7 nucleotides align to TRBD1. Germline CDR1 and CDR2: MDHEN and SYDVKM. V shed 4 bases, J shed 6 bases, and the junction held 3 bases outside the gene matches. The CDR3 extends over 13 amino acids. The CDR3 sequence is CASSSGQINIQYF. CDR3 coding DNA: TGTGCCAGCAGTTCGGGACAGATAAACATTCAGTACTTC.

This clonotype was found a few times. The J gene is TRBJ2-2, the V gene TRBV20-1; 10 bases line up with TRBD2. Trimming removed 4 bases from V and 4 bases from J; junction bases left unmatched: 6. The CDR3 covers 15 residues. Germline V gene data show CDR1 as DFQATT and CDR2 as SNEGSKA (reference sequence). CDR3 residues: CSATSSGSGTGELFF. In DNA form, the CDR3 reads TGCAGTGCTACCTCTAGCGGGAGTGGCACCGGGGAGCTGTTTTTT.

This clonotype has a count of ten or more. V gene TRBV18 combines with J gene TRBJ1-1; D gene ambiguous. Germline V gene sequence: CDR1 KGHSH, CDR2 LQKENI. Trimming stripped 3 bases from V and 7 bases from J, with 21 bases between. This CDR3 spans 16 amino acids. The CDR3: CASSPNLLSGGSEAFF. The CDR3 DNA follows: TGTGCCAGCTCACCTAATTTACTCTCGGGAGGCAGTGAAGCTTTCTTT.

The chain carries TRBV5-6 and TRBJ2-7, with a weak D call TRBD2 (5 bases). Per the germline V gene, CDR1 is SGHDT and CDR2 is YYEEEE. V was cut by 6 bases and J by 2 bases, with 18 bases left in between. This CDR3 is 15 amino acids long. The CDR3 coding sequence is TGTGCCAGCACCAATGCTGACTATCGGACCTACGAGCAGTACTTC. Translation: CASTNADYRTYEQYF.

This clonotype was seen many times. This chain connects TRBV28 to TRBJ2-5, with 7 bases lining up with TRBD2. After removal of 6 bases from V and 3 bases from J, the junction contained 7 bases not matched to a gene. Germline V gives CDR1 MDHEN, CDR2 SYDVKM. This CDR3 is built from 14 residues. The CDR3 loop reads CASSRGTNKETQYF. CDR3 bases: TGTGCCAGCAGCCGTGGGACTAATAAAGAGACCCAGTACTTC. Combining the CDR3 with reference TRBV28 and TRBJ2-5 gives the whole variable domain DVKVTQSSRYLVKRTGEKVFLECVQDMDHENMFWYRQDPGLGLRLIYFSYDVKMKEKGDIPEGYSVSREKKERFSLILESASTNQTSMYLCASSRGTNKETQYFGPGTRLLVL.

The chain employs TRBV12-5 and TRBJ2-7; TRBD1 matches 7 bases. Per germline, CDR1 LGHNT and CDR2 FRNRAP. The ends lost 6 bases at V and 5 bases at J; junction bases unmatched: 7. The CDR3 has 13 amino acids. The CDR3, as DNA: TGTGCTAGTGGGATCCTGGGACAGCACGAGCAGTACTTC. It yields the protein CASGILGQHEQYF.

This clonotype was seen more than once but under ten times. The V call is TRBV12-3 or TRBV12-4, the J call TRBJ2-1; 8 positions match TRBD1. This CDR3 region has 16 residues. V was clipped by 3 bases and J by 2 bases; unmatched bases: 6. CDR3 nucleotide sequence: TGTGCCAGCAGTTTCGGTCGACAGGGGACCTACAATGAGCAGTTCTTC. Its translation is CASSFGRQGTYNEQFF.

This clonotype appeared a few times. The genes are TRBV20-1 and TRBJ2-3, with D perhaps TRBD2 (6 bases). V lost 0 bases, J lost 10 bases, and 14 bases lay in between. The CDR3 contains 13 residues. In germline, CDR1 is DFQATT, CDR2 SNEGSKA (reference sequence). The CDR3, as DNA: TGCAGTGCTAGAGATAGCGGAACTAGCCCGCAGTATTTT. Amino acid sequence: CSARDSGTSPQYF.

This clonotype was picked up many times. This CDR3 is CASSLSTGLAGNTIYF. The CDR3 coding sequence is TGTGCCAGCAGTTTATCGACAGGGCTCGCTGGAAACACCATATATTTT. The chain has TRBV27 and TRBJ1-3, with 7 bases aligning to TRBD1. Losses at the gene ends were 0 bases for V and 2 bases for J; bases not matched to a gene: 4. The CDR3 loop spans 16 amino acids. CDR1 MNHEY and CDR2 SMNVEV come from the germline V gene (reference sequence).

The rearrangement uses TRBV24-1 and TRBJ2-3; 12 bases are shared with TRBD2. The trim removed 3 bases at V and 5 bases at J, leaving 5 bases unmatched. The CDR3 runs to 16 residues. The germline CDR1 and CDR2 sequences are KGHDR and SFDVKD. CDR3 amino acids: CATSDQTSGSLDTQYF. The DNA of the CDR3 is TGTGCCACCAGTGATCAGACTAGCGGGAGTTTAGATACGCAGTATTTT.

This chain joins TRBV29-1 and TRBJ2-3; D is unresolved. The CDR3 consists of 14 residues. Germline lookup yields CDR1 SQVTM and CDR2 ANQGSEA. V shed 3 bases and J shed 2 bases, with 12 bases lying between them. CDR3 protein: CSVDQRPTTDTQYF. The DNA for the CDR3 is TGCAGCGTTGATCAGCGTCCCACCACAGATACGCAGTATTTT.

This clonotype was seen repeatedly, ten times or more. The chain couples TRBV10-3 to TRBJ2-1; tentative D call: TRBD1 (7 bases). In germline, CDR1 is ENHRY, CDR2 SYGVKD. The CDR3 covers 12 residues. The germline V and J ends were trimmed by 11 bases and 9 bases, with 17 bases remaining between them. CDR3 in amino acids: CASTSGGGEQFF. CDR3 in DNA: TGTGCCTCGACGTCAGGGGGAGGTGAGCAGTTCTTC.

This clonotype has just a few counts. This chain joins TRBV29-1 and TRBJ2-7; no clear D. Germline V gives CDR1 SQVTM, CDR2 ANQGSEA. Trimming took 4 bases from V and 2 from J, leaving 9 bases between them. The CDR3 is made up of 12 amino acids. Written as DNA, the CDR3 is TGCAGCGTTGTGGTGGGGACCTACGAGCAGTACTTC. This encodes CSVVVGTYEQYF.

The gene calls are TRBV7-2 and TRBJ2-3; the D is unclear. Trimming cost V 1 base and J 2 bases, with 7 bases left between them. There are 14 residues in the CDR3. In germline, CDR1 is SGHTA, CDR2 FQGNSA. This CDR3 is CASSLGAYTDTQYF. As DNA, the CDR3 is TGTGCCAGCAGCTTAGGAGCCTACACAGATACGCAGTATTTT.

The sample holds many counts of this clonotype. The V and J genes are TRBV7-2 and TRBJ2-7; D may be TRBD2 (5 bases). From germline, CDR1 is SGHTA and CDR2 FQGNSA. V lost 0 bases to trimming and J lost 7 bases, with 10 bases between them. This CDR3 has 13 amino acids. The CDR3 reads CASSLAGAWEQYF. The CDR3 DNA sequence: TGTGCCAGCAGCTTAGCGGGAGCTTGGGAGCAGTACTTC.

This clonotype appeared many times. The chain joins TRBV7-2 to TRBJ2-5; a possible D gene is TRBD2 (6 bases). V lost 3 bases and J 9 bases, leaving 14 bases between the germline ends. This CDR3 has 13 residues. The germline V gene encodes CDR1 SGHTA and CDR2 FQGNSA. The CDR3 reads CASSFAGSEAQYF. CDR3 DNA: TGTGCCAGCAGCTTTGCGGGGTCGGAGGCCCAGTACTTC.

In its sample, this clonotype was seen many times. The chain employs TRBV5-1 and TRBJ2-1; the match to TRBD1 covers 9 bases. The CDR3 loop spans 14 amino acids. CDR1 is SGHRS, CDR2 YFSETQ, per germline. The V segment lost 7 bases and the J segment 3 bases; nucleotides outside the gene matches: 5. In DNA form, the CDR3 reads TGCGCCAGCGCGGGACAGGGAGGCTACAATGAGCAGTTCTTC. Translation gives CASAGQGGYNEQFF. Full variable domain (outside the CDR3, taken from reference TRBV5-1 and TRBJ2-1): KAGVTQTPRYLIKTRGQQVTLSCSPISGHRSVSWYQQTPGQGLQFLFEYFSETQRNKGNFPGRFSGRQFSNSRSEMNVSTLELGDSALYLCASAGQGGYNEQFFGPGTRLTVL.